Following are 12 T cell receptor beta chains from one sample sequenced in a study of naive and memory T cell subsets. Both TRBC1 and TRBC2 were covered by a beta constant-region primer of two equimolar oligonucleotides. Nested alpha and beta constant-region primers with the SP2 primer drove four PCR rounds on ligated cDNA. Each CDR3 protein is one row after TCRdb ran MiXCR on the UMI-ligation and nested PCR reads. The sample records about 120,000 distinct CDR3 sequences, roughly 36% being singletons. Sequencing was carried out using central memory CD4+ T cells from blood. Receptor source: a human donor in good health.

This clonotype was seen a handful of times. The chain combines TRBV27 with TRBJ1-5; 8 bases agree with TRBD1. Trimming took 4 bases from V and 6 from J; bases not matched to a gene: 5. This CDR3 has 14 residues. The germline gives CDR1 MNHEY, CDR2 SMNVEV (reference sequence). CDR3 protein: CASSWQGAGQPQHF. DNA for the CDR3: TGTGCCAGCAGTTGGCAGGGGGCTGGTCAGCCCCAGCATTTT.

The J gene is TRBJ2-2, the V gene TRBV7-9, with 13 bases matching TRBD2. The CDR3 spans 17 residues. Germline V gene sequence: CDR1 SEHNR, CDR2 FQNEAQ (reference sequence). Trimming took 5 bases from V and 1 from J; bases not matched to a gene: 4. DNA for the CDR3: TGTGCCAGCAGCGGGGGACTAGCGGGAAAGAACACCGGGGAGCTGTTTTTT. This codes for CASSGGLAGKNTGELFF.

The rearrangement joins TRBV29-1 to TRBJ2-3; no clear D gene. There are 13 residues in the CDR3. The V gene's germline CDR1 is SQVTM and CDR2 ANQGSEA. The V end was cut by 3 bases, the J end by 2 bases, with 9 bases between. Here the CDR3 DNA reads TGCAGCGTTGAGCTTCACTCCACAGATACGCAGTATTTT. The encoded protein is CSVELHSTDTQYF.

The chain employs TRBV12-3 or TRBV12-4 and TRBJ2-1, with 7 nucleotides matching TRBD2. Unmatched junction bases numbered 9, after V lost 3 bases and J lost 10 bases. The CDR3 has 14 residues. DNA for the CDR3: TGTGCCAGCAGTTTCTCTAGCGGACCAGGGGAGCAGTTCTTC. This codes for CASSFSSGPGEQFF.

This clonotype was seen only once. V is TRBV7-2 and J is TRBJ2-7; tentatively, D is TRBD2 (6 bases). CDR3 size: 16 residues. The germline V and J ends were trimmed by 4 bases and 1 base, with 17 bases remaining between them. CDR1 and CDR2 (germline): SGHTA, FQGNSA. For the CDR3, the DNA is TGTGCCAGCAGCTGGTCGGGAGTGGGAAAGTCCTACGAGCAGTACTTC. This codes for CASSWSGVGKSYEQYF. Full variable domain (missing parts from reference TRBV7-2 and TRBJ2-7): GAGVSQSPSNKVTEKGKDVELRCDPISGHTALYWYRQSLGQGLEFLIYFQGNSAPDKSGLPSDRFSAERTGGSVSTLTIQRTQQEDSAVYLCASSWSGVGKSYEQYFGPGTRLTVT.

V and J are TRBV20-1 and TRBJ2-5; the match to TRBD1 covers 7 bases. The J segment lost 3 bases and the V segment lost 8 bases, leaving 9 bases of the junction unmatched. This CDR3 has 13 residues. The V gene's germline CDR1 is DFQATT and CDR2 SNEGSKA (reference sequence). In nucleotides, the CDR3 is TGCAGTTCCCCTGGGACAGATAAAGAGACCCAGTACTTC. It specifies CSSPGTDKETQYF.

This sequence joins TRBV12-3 or TRBV12-4 and TRBJ2-7; D possibly matches TRBD1 or TRBD2 (6 bases each). Trimming took 4 bases from V and 6 from J, leaving 16 bases between them. This CDR3 contains 14 residues. CDR3 region: CASSYRDGRTEQYF. CDR3 bases: TGTGCCAGCAGTTACAGGGATGGGAGGACCGAGCAGTACTTC.

This chain joins TRBV29-1 and TRBJ2-6, with D perhaps assigned TRBD1 or TRBD2 (6 bases each). V was clipped by 0 bases and J by 1 base, with 16 bases between them. Looked up from germline, CDR1 is SQVTM and CDR2 is ANQGSEA. The CDR3 contains 18 residues. The CDR3 nucleotides are TGCAGCGTTGAAGACCGGGGACGGGGGCGTTCTGGGGCCAACGTCCTGACTTTC. The encoded protein is CSVEDRGRGRSGANVLTF.

In this sample, this clonotype turned up a few times. The chain uses TRBV12-3 or TRBV12-4 and TRBJ1-5; 9 nucleotides match TRBD1. After removal of 6 bases from V and 2 bases from J, the junction contained 5 bases not matched to a gene. There are 15 residues in the CDR3. CDR3 DNA sequence: TGTGCCAGCAGAAAGGGACAGGGACGCAATCAGCCCCAGCATTTT. Its protein is CASRKGQGRNQPQHF.

The chain uses TRBV2 and TRBJ2-2; the match to TRBD2 covers 8 bases. Germline CDR1 SNHLY, CDR2 FYNNEI. The V segment lost 3 bases and the J segment 5 bases; nucleotides outside the gene matches: 8. CDR3 size: 16 residues. In DNA, the CDR3 is TGTGCCAGCAGTGATTCAAGCGGGAGATCTACCGGGGAGCTGTTTTTT. It is translated as CASSDSSGRSTGELFF.

This clonotype was detected only a few times. The chain employs TRBV3-1 and TRBJ1-2; no definite D call. CDR1 is LGHDT and CDR2 is YNNKEL in the germline V gene (reference sequence). Trimming took 3 bases from V and 8 from J, leaving 16 bases between them. This CDR3 is 14 amino acids long. DNA for the CDR3: TGTGCCAGCAGCCACGGGTCCTCCCCGTTAGGCTACACCTTC. This codes for CASSHGSSPLGYTF.

Concerning this clonotype itself: The conserved final phenylalanine or tryptophan is absent from the CDR3, which likely points to a read error. The CDR3 coding sequence is TGTGCCAGCAACCTCGCGCTCGGGTTTTCAGATACGCAGTATTCT. Its protein is CASNLALGFSDTQYS. The chain employs TRBV28 and TRBJ2-3; D is unresolved. This CDR3 has 15 amino acids. The V gene lost 7 bases and the J gene lost 4 bases, with 18 bases spanning the gap. The germline V gene encodes CDR1 MDHEN and CDR2 SYDVKM.